Sequencing of this TCR beta chain was carried out in a study of blood T cells in healthy people across ages. Overall study results and limits: Diversity estimates from one million T cells were considered underestimates. The unsorted PBMCs prevented any conclusive comparison of naive versus antigen-experienced cells. Changes in expanded clonotypes were possibly confounded, as the CMV status of donors was unknown.

PCR was performed a second time for about 6 to 11 cycles using a sample-barcoded 5' primer and a J-beta primer mix. TCRdb called the 5' RACE reads again in MiXCR, with one record for every CDR3 protein. The sample has around 650,000 distinct CDR3 sequences, around two fifths seen once. V trimming: 0 bases; J trimming: 3 bases; junction bases outside the gene matches: 4. CDR3 length equals 15 residues. Germline CDR1 reads SGHAT; CDR2 reads FQNNGV. About this clonotype: No antigen is known for it.

The TCR sequence derives from an elderly man in good health. The sequenced sample was blood. The gene calls are TRBV11-2 and TRBJ2-7; 8 bases line up with TRBD1. CDR3 in amino acids: CASSLETGAGYEQYF. The CDR3 nucleotides are TGTGCCAGCAGCTTAGAGACAGGGGCGGGCTACGAGCAGTACTTC.